Ten or more counts support the clone carrying this T cell receptor beta chain. Its antigen remains unidentified. This entry comes from a study of T cells after posttransplantation cyclophosphamide. Notes on the study in general: Tissue-infiltrating T cells from skin or gut overlapped little with blood T cells.

Profiling relied on immunoSEQ multiplex PCR, and the TCRdb table lists in-frame clones only, not all of them. The sample was found to contain approximately 39,000 clones, and every one recurs. Germline values: CDR1 PRHDT, CDR2 FYEKMQ (reference sequence). This CDR3 is built from 17 residues. With 5 bases removed from V and 1 base from J, the gap between germline ends came to 17 bases. The related graft donor's blood sample was taken on the day of bone marrow donation. This clonotype was obtained from a girl aged 5 to 17 in good health, CMV-negative, and a related stem cell transplant donor. The gene calls are TRBV13 and TRBJ2-2; a weak D match, TRBD1 (6 bases). Source material: PBMCs. This CDR3 reads CASSPIGQGLNTGELFF. DNA for the CDR3: TGTGCCAGCAGCCCTATAGGGCAGGGGTTGAACACCGGGGAGCTGTTTTTT.